The 2 T cell receptor beta chains listed next were all sequenced from one sample in a study of T cells in Graves' hyperthyroidism and ophthalmopathy. The source material, RNA transcripts, was used to amplify TCR beta CDR3 regions. First-round RT-PCR targeting the TCR CDR3 was performed with the HTBI primer set. TCRdb re-derived calls from the multiplex PCR reads in MiXCR, one entry per CDR3 protein. The sample includes 700,000 to 850,000 distinct CDR3 sequences, about a third of them seen just once. The specimen was blood. All receptors come from a woman aged 40 to 50 with Graves' hyperthyroidism.

This clonotype showed up many times. This chain's CDR3 is CASSSGGENNGYTF. As DNA, the CDR3 is TGCGCCAGCAGCTCTGGGGGTGAGAACAATGGCTACACCTTC. The chain uses TRBV5-1 and TRBJ1-2; D might be TRBD1 (5 bases). The CDR3 totals 14 residues. Germline values: CDR1 SGHRS, CDR2 YFSETQ. V lost 3 bases and J lost 6, with 15 bases in between. The full variable domain, completed using reference TRBV5-1 and TRBJ1-2, is KAGVTQTPRYLIKTRGQQVTLSCSPISGHRSVSWYQQTPGQGLQFLFEYFSETQRNKGNFPGRFSGRQFSNSRSEMNVSTLELGDSALYLCASSSGGENNGYTFGSGTRLTVV.

This clonotype was counted at least ten times. V gene TRBV5-6 combines with J gene TRBJ2-5; D is ambiguous. V was shortened by 3 bases and J by 10 bases, with 16 bases between the two germline ends. The CDR3 covers 13 residues. In germline, CDR1 is SGHDT, CDR2 YYEEEE. The CDR3 reads CASSSHVSGDQYF. In nucleotides, the CDR3 is TGTGCCAGCAGCTCCCATGTTTCTGGTGACCAGTACTTC.